The clone carrying this T cell receptor beta chain was recorded once. TCRdb keeps only in-frame clones here, not all; method: immunoSEQ multiplex PCR. Of about 26,000 clones in the sample, 85% to 90% were seen once. The CDR3 consists of 16 residues. The source of the sample is a study of blood T cell repertoires in COVID-19. The sequencing sample was made of peripheral blood. The chain uses TRBV21-1 and TRBJ2-1; the table's D call of TRBD1 was not tested on the DNA. TRBV21-1 is recorded as a pseudogene. The TCR comes from a man in his 70s with acute or convalescent COVID-19. CDR3 residues: CASSKALGTGLNEQFF. The DNA of the CDR3 is TGTGCCAGCAGCAAAGCGCTAGGGACAGGGCTCAATGAGCAGTTCTTC.